Each of the 12 T cell receptor beta chains below was sequenced from the same sample in a study of regulatory T cells in long-lasting Graves disease (dated by TCRdb to about 2021). The time point tag for this specimen amounts to: newly diagnosed GD, antithyroid drugs for less than 3 months. For both TCR sequencing and RNA sequencing, RNA was extracted from PBMCs in TRIzol. The library came from multiplex PCR. The data were produced on an Illumina HiSeq 4000. To build TCR beta libraries, CDR3 regions were amplified by Arm-PCR using iRepertoire HTBI primers. Through fastp at Q25 and MiXCR, TCRdb rebuilt clones from the public reads, retaining in-frame beta chains. When rows share a CDR3 protein, they turn into one entry using the most common DNA and genes. The sample yields roughly 610,000 distinct CDR3 sequences; about 16% were counted once. Together, the top ten hold about 12% of the sample. The same specimen was also included in a second study, on T cells in Graves' hyperthyroidism and ophthalmopathy.

The source material was peripheral blood mononuclear cells (PBMCs), sampled at new diagnosis, from a patient treated with antithyroid drugs. The receptors stem from a man between 18 and 29 years old with Graves disease. Donor details come from another sample of the same person, matched by shared clones.

Ten or more counts support this clonotype. The chain has TRBV10-2 and TRBJ2-7; 12 bases match TRBD2. CDR1 and CDR2 (germline): WSHSY, SAAADI. V lost 7 bases to trimming and J lost 1 base; unmatched junction nucleotides: 8. CDR3 length: 16 residues. The CDR3 spells CASTLLGLAGSYEQYF. In nucleotides, the CDR3 is TGCGCCAGCACCCTCCTAGGACTAGCGGGATCCTACGAGCAGTACTTC.

This clonotype was recorded a few times. The J gene is TRBJ2-1, the V gene TRBV9, with 11 bases fitting TRBD2. The CDR3 is made up of 16 amino acids. V shed 0 bases, J shed 2 bases, and the junction held 1 base outside the gene matches. Germline loops: CDR1 SGDLS, CDR2 YYNGEE. This CDR3 is CASSVALAGAYNEQFF. As DNA, the CDR3 is TGTGCCAGCAGCGTAGCACTAGCGGGAGCCTACAATGAGCAGTTCTTC.

Only a few counts were recorded for this clonotype. The genes are TRBV5-1 and TRBJ2-3, with D tentatively TRBD2 (5 bases). Trimming removed 1 base at V and 0 bases at J, with 9 bases between. The CDR3 consists of 15 residues. Germline V gene sequence: CDR1 SGHRS, CDR2 YFSETQ. The CDR3 region is CASSLITGSTDTQYF. The CDR3 bases are TGCGCCAGCAGCTTGATAACGGGGAGCACAGATACGCAGTATTTT.

The chain uses TRBV6-2 or TRBV6-3 and TRBJ1-2; 7 bases are shared with TRBD1. The CDR3 has 14 residues. The V segment lost 5 bases and the J segment 5 bases; nucleotides outside the gene matches: 8. CDR1 MNHEY and CDR2 SVGEGT come from the germline V gene. Here the CDR3 DNA reads TGTGCCAGCAGTCCCCTTGACAGGGCTTATGGCTACACCTTC. It encodes CASSPLDRAYGYTF.

This clonotype was recorded at least ten times. CDR3 DNA sequence: TGTGCCAGCAGTTACTCCGGGACTCAAGAGACCCAGTACTTC. Its translation: CASSYSGTQETQYF. This rearrangement joins TRBV6-5 to TRBJ2-5, with D possibly TRBD2 on 6 matching bases. The CDR3 runs 14 residues. The ends were cut back, 0 bases at V and 2 bases at J, with 7 bases in the middle. Germline CDR1 reads MNHEY; CDR2 reads SVGAGI.

This clonotype was found many times. The V call is TRBV6-1, the J call TRBJ2-5, with TRBD2 matching 15 bases. The germline V gene has CDR1 MNHNS and CDR2 SASEGT. Trimming cost V 2 bases and J 1 base; bases outside gene matches: 5. The CDR3 is made up of 18 amino acids. CDR3 in amino acids: CASSEWTSGGGGQETQYF. In DNA, the CDR3 is TGTGCCAGCAGTGAATGGACTAGCGGGGGGGGAGGCCAAGAGACCCAGTACTTC.

This clonotype was observed at least ten times. The V gene is TRBV28, the J gene TRBJ2-7, with D tentatively TRBD1 (6 bases). Deletions cut 6 bases from V and 1 base from J, with 10 bases between. Per the germline V gene, CDR1 is MDHEN and CDR2 is SYDVKM. The CDR3 extends over 13 amino acids. This CDR3 is CASSFGQSYEQYF. Written as DNA, the CDR3 is TGTGCCAGCAGCTTCGGACAGTCCTACGAGCAGTACTTC.

This clonotype was counted at least ten times. This chain joins TRBV7-9 and TRBJ2-2; the D is unclear. This CDR3 spans 18 amino acids. V lost 1 base and J lost 1, with 16 bases in between. The V gene's germline CDR1 is SEHNR and CDR2 FQNEAQ (reference sequence). CDR3 coding DNA: TGTGCCAGCAGCTTAGAAGGCATCTTCCCTCGGAACACCGGGGAGCTGTTTTTT. Encoded protein: CASSLEGIFPRNTGELFF. Full variable domain (rest looked up from reference TRBV7-9 and TRBJ2-2): DTGVSQNPRHKITKRGQNVTFRCDPISEHNRLYWYRQTLGQGPEFLTYFQNEAQLEKSRLLSDRFSAERPKGSFSTLEIQRTEQGDSAMYLCASSLEGIFPRNTGELFFGEGSRLTVL.

This clonotype has at least ten counts. The chain carries TRBV20-1 and TRBJ1-5, with D uncertain. In germline, CDR1 is DFQATT, CDR2 SNEGSKA (reference sequence). Trimming removed 1 base from V and 1 base from J, with 11 bases in between. CDR3 length: 15 amino acids. CDR3 in amino acids: CSARVGLGSNQPQHF. The CDR3, as DNA: TGCAGTGCTAGAGTCGGACTGGGAAGCAATCAGCCCCAGCATTTT.

This clonotype has more than one count but fewer than ten. V usage is TRBV18 and J usage is TRBJ2-5; 7 positions agree with TRBD2. The junction had 12 bases not matched to a gene; V was cut back by 3 bases and J by 2 bases. The length of the CDR3 is 17 residues. Looked up from germline, CDR1 is KGHSH and CDR2 is LQKENI. This chain's CDR3 is CASSPRVGRGGQETQYF. For the CDR3, the DNA is TGTGCCAGCTCACCGCGAGTGGGGCGCGGGGGACAAGAGACCCAGTACTTC.

This clonotype was counted many times. This chain uses TRBV5-1 with TRBJ2-7; TRBD2 is a possible D gene (6 bases). This CDR3 spans 16 amino acids. CDR1 and CDR2 from the germline V gene are SGHRS and YFSETQ. Trimming stripped 4 bases from V and 5 bases from J, with 22 bases between. The CDR3 region has the DNA TGCGCCAGCAGCCGGGACGGGGGACCTAGGATGGACGAGCAGTACTTC. This codes for CASSRDGGPRMDEQYF.

At least ten counts were recorded for this clonotype. This chain joins TRBV20-1 and TRBJ2-5, with D unclear. Trimming removed 6 bases from V and 2 bases from J, with 16 bases in between. CDR3 length equals 14 residues. The germline V gene encodes CDR1 DFQATT and CDR2 SNEGSKA (reference sequence). The chain's CDR3 is CSATQPQLQETQYF. The DNA for the CDR3 is TGCAGTGCAACGCAGCCACAGCTGCAAGAGACCCAGTACTTC.